Presented here are 27 T cell receptor beta chains from one specimen sequenced in a study of blood T cell repertoires in COVID-19. This table comes from immunoSEQ multiplex PCR, and its TCRdb copy is limited to in-frame clones, with some not included. The profile shows about 120,000 clones, approximately 88% of them singletons. The source material was peripheral blood. The receptor source for this set is a woman between 35 and 50 years old with acute or convalescent COVID-19.

The V call is TRBV29-1, the J call TRBJ2-1, with TRBD1 matching 9 bases. Germline CDR1 reads SQVTM; CDR2 reads ANQGSEA. CDR3 size: 14 residues. The junction had 9 bases not matched to a gene; V was cut back by 8 bases and J by 4 bases. CDR3 DNA: TGCAGCATGAAGACAGGGGGGAAATACAATGAGCAGTTCTTC. As protein: CSMKTGGKYNEQFF.

The chain couples TRBV2 to TRBJ2-6; 7 positions agree with TRBD1. Per germline, CDR1 SNHLY and CDR2 FYNNEI. The CDR3 length is 15 residues. The V gene end was trimmed by 4 bases and the J gene end by 0 bases; junction bases not matched to a gene: 0. The DNA of the CDR3 is TGTGCCAGCAGTGGGGACAGCTCTGGGGCCAACGTCCTGACTTTC. Translated, it gives CASSGDSSGANVLTF.

The chain uses TRBV30 and TRBJ1-1; tentatively, D is TRBD1 (6 bases). Germline-derived CDR1 and CDR2 are GTSNPN and SVGIG (reference sequence). V was cut by 0 bases and J by 4 bases, with 9 bases left in between. The CDR3 has 13 amino acids. The CDR3 region has the DNA TGTGCCTGGAGTGTACGAGGGGGCACTGAAGCTTTCTTT. It translates to CAWSVRGGTEAFF. Supplemented by reference TRBV30 and TRBJ1-1, the full variable domain reads SQTIHQWPATLVQPVGSPLSLECTVEGTSNPNLYWYRQAAGRGLQLLFYSVGIGQISSEVPQNLSASRPQDRQFILSSKKLLLSDSGFYLCAWSVRGGTEAFFGQGTRLTVV.

The chain is built from TRBV19 and TRBJ1-4; D is perhaps TRBD1 (6 bases). V was pared by 4 bases and J by 5 bases, with 14 bases between. Germline CDR1 is LNHDA and CDR2 is SQIVND (reference sequence). The CDR3 totals 15 residues. CDR3 in amino acids: CASSKQGRENEKLFF. The CDR3 DNA is TGTGCCAGTAGTAAACAGGGCAGGGAGAATGAAAAACTGTTTTTT.

CDR3 nucleotide sequence: TGTGCCAGCAGCTTTGAACGGGGGGAGACCCAGTACTTC. It translates to CASSFERGETQYF. The chain employs TRBV7-3 and TRBJ2-5, with D tentatively TRBD2 (6 bases). The V gene lost 3 bases and the J gene lost 5 bases, with 10 bases spanning the gap. Germline lookup yields CDR1 SGHTA and CDR2 FQGTGA. The CDR3 covers 13 residues. The full variable domain, its missing parts supplied by reference TRBV7-3 and TRBJ2-5, is GAGVSQTPSNKVTEKGKYVELRCDPISGHTALYWYRQSLGQGPEFLIYFQGTGAADDSGLPNDRFFAVRPEGSVSTLKIQRTERGDSAVYLCASSFERGETQYFGPGTRLLVL.

V gene TRBV3-1 (or the pseudogene TRBV3-2) combines with J gene TRBJ2-7; D is ambiguous. The CDR3 is 16 residues long. Trimming pared 1 base from V and 1 base from J, leaving 14 bases between. CDR1 is LGHDT, CDR2 YNNKEL, per germline (reference sequence). Written as DNA, the CDR3 is TGTGCCAGCAGCCAAGCACTATTGACGTCATCCTACGAGCAGTACTTC. Its translation: CASSQALLTSSYEQYF.

This chain's CDR3 is CASSLRQGEAFF. The CDR3 DNA reads as TGTGCCAGCAGCCTTCGACAAGGTGAAGCTTTCTTT. This chain connects TRBV3-1 (or the pseudogene TRBV3-2) to TRBJ1-1, with no clear D. V was clipped by 4 bases and J by 7 bases, with 10 bases between them. The length of the CDR3 is 12 residues. CDR1 is LGHDT, CDR2 YNNKEL, per germline (reference sequence).

The V and J genes are TRBV18 and TRBJ1-2; maybe TRBD1 (6 bases). CDR1 is KGHSH and CDR2 is LQKENI in the germline V gene. The CDR3 has 15 amino acids. V shed 0 bases and J shed 4 bases, with 12 bases lying between them. CDR3 amino acids: CASSPPGTPFYGYTF. In nucleotides, the CDR3 is TGTGCCAGCTCACCACCCGGGACACCCTTCTATGGCTACACCTTC.

V usage is TRBV10-3 and J usage is TRBJ2-7; 9 nucleotides match TRBD1. The CDR3 consists of 14 residues. Losses at the gene ends were 6 bases for V and 3 bases for J; bases not matched to a gene: 6. Germline loops: CDR1 ENHRY, CDR2 SYGVKD. The CDR3 sequence is CAIRPDRGGYEQYF. As DNA, the CDR3 is TGTGCCATCAGACCAGACAGGGGGGGCTACGAGCAGTACTTC.

The chain is built from TRBV5-1 and TRBJ1-2, with 9 bases matching TRBD1. The CDR3 has 16 amino acids. CDR1 and CDR2 (germline): SGHRS, YFSETQ. Germline trimming cut 1 base from V and 8 bases from J; bases unmatched to any gene: 12. The CDR3 region has the DNA TGCGCCAGCAGCTTGATGTCGGGACAGGGAGTAGACGGCTACACCTTC. Its translation: CASSLMSGQGVDGYTF.

As to this clone: The junction shows a germline mismatch at one end, possibly a read error. V gene TRBV28 combines with J gene TRBJ1-2, with D possibly TRBD1 on 5 matching bases. CDR3 length: 14 residues. Germline V gives CDR1 MDHEN, CDR2 SYDVKM. CDR3 in amino acids: CTSRVQSSRVGYTF. In nucleotides, the CDR3 is TGTACCAGCAGAGTCCAATCAAGCAGGGTGGGCTACACCTTC.

The J gene is TRBJ2-3, the V gene TRBV6-5; D is unclear. Looked up from germline, CDR1 is MNHEY and CDR2 is SVGAGI. CDR3 length equals 13 residues. Trimming stripped 6 bases from V and 2 bases from J, with 9 bases between. CDR3 residues: CASSNSNTDTQYF. CDR3 DNA: TGTGCCAGCAGCAATTCCAACACAGATACGCAGTATTTT.

In its sample, this clone was seen once. The gene calls are TRBV6-5 and TRBJ2-1; 11 positions match TRBD2. The trim removed 5 bases at V and 6 bases at J, leaving 3 bases unmatched. This CDR3 spans 14 amino acids. Germline values: CDR1 MNHEY, CDR2 SVGAGI. The CDR3 spells CASSRTSGFNEQFF. The CDR3 DNA is TGTGCCAGCAGTCGGACTAGCGGGTTCAATGAGCAGTTCTTC.

This clone occurred a few times. This chain joins TRBV18 and TRBJ2-7; 8 bases are a match to TRBD1. Trimming took 3 bases from V and 6 from J; bases not matched to a gene: 10. Germline-derived CDR1 and CDR2 are KGHSH and LQKENI. There are 15 residues in the CDR3. In DNA form, the CDR3 reads TGTGCCAGCTCACCGAACCCGGGACAGGATAGCGAGCAGTACTTC. Translation: CASSPNPGQDSEQYF.

The chain links TRBV9 to TRBJ2-3; 8 bases are a match to TRBD2. CDR3 size: 19 residues. The V and J ends lost 3 bases and 10 bases, in that order; junction bases with no gene match: 25. Germline V gives CDR1 SGDLS, CDR2 YYNGEE. The CDR3 reads CASSAPPGVSGGGFSSQYF. The CDR3 DNA reads TGTGCCAGCAGCGCCCCCCCCGGGGTGTCCGGGGGGGGCTTCAGCTCGCAGTATTTT.

This chain links TRBV5-1 with TRBJ2-1, with 13 bases that match TRBD2. This CDR3 is 16 amino acids long. J was trimmed by 4 bases and V by 2 bases; bases with no gene match: 3. From germline, CDR1 is SGHRS and CDR2 YFSETQ. The CDR3 DNA is TGCGCCAGCAGCTTAAGACTAGCGGGGGGTTACAATGAGCAGTTCTTC. Translating it yields CASSLRLAGGYNEQFF.

V gene TRBV9 combines with J gene TRBJ2-2, with 7 bases lining up with TRBD2. The CDR3 contains 14 residues. CDR1 SGDLS and CDR2 YYNGEE come from the germline V gene. V was clipped by 1 base and J by 6 bases; unmatched bases: 3. In nucleotides, the CDR3 is TGTGCCAGCAGCGTACGACTAGCAGCCGGGGAGCTGTTTTTT. Amino acids: CASSVRLAAGELFF.

The chain uses TRBV5-1 and TRBJ1-1, with D perhaps TRBD1 (5 bases). V lost 0 bases and J lost 5, with 11 bases in between. CDR3 length equals 14 residues. The germline V gene has CDR1 SGHRS and CDR2 YFSETQ. CDR3 in amino acids: CASSLGQGATEAFF. CDR3 coding DNA: TGCGCCAGCAGCTTGGGACAAGGGGCAACTGAAGCTTTCTTT.

The gene calls are TRBV11-2 and TRBJ2-1; a possible D gene is TRBD1 (5 bases). CDR1 SGHAT and CDR2 FQNNGV come from the germline V gene. The CDR3 sequence is 11 residues long. V shed 10 bases and J shed 6 bases, with 10 bases lying between them. The CDR3 loop reads CATRTINEQFF. The CDR3 DNA reads as TGTGCCACGAGGACAATCAATGAGCAGTTCTTC.

The CDR3 here is CAISVSQTYGYTF. The CDR3 DNA is TGTGCCATCAGTGTAAGCCAGACTTATGGCTACACCTTC. The gene calls are TRBV10-3 and TRBJ1-2; D is unresolved. V dropped 4 bases and J dropped 5 bases, with 11 bases sitting between them. From germline, CDR1 is ENHRY and CDR2 SYGVKD. CDR3 length: 13 amino acids.

This clone has just a few counts. The chain has TRBV5-6 and TRBJ1-6, with 7 bases aligning to TRBD1. This CDR3 comprises 15 residues. Germline V gene lookup returns CDR1 SGHDT and CDR2 YYEEEE. Trimming took 0 bases from V and 7 from J; bases not matched to a gene: 4. The CDR3 sequence is CASSLGDRENSPLHF. The CDR3 bases are TGTGCCAGCAGCTTGGGAGACAGGGAGAATTCACCCCTCCACTTT.

The count of this clone is one. The J gene is TRBJ1-2, the V gene TRBV3-1 (or the pseudogene TRBV3-2), with TRBD1 matching 9 bases. The V gene's germline CDR1 is LGHDT and CDR2 YNNKEL (reference sequence). The CDR3 runs 15 residues. The V gene end was trimmed by 0 bases and the J gene end by 5 bases; junction bases not matched to a gene: 4. CDR3 protein: CASSQEQGAGYGYTF. DNA for the CDR3: TGTGCCAGCAGCCAAGAACAGGGGGCTGGGTATGGCTACACCTTC.

The rearrangement uses TRBV15 and TRBJ2-3; 10 bases are a match to TRBD2. The germline CDR1 and CDR2 sequences are LNHNV and YYDKDF (reference sequence). Trimming removed 1 base from V and 5 bases from J; junction bases left unmatched: 12. The CDR3 has 18 residues. Written as DNA, the CDR3 is TGTGCCACCAGCAGAGTTATGGTAGTAGCGGGGGGCCGAGATACGCAGTATTTT. This gives the protein CATSRVMVVAGGRDTQYF.

This clone was seen only once. The J gene is TRBJ1-6, the V gene TRBV6-2 or TRBV6-3; weak D call: TRBD1 (6 bases). CDR1 and CDR2 (germline): MNHEY, SVGEGT. The CDR3 loop spans 12 amino acids. Trimming took off 4 bases at V and 9 bases at J, with 7 bases between the two ends. The CDR3 reads CASSLGASPLHF. CDR3 DNA sequence: TGTGCCAGCAGTTTGGGGGCTTCACCCCTCCACTTT.

The V call is TRBV18, the J call TRBJ1-5; TRBD1 matches 8 bases. The CDR3 totals 13 residues. Germline CDR1 and CDR2: KGHSH and LQKENI. V trimming: 5 bases; J trimming: 5 bases; junction bases outside the gene matches: 2. The CDR3 DNA reads as TGTGCCAGCTCAGGACAGGGCGATCAGCCCCAGCATTTT. Translated: CASSGQGDQPQHF.

The V call is TRBV2, the J call TRBJ1-2, with 8 bases lining up with TRBD1. The germline CDR1 and CDR2 sequences are SNHLY and FYNNEI. With 8 bases clipped from V and 8 bases from J, the junction kept 10 bases outside the gene matches. The CDR3 extends over 13 amino acids. Here the CDR3 reads CASRQGLMGGYTF. Here the CDR3 DNA reads TGTGCCAGCCGACAGGGGCTAATGGGAGGCTACACCTTC.

The CDR3 DNA reads as TGTGCCAGCCCGGGAGGGGAAGACACTGAAGCTTTCTTT. Protein sequence: CASPGGEDTEAFF. The chain joins TRBV7-6 to TRBJ1-1; possibly TRBD1 for D (5 bases). CDR3 length: 13 residues. Germline values: CDR1 SGHVS, CDR2 FNYEAQ. V dropped 8 bases and J dropped 3 bases, with 13 bases sitting between them. The full variable domain, rest sourced from reference TRBV7-6 and TRBJ1-1, is GAGVSQSPRYKVTKRGQDVALRCDPISGHVSLYWYRQALGQGPEFLTYFNYEAQQDKSGLPNDRFSAERPEGSISTLTIQRTEQRDSAMYRCASPGGEDTEAFFGQGTRLTVV.